These 15 T cell receptor beta chains came from one sample sequenced in a study of response to subunit inactivated influenza vaccine. TCRdb redid the calling of the RT-PCR reads with MiXCR, one entry per CDR3 protein. The table shows approximately 700,000 distinct CDR3 sequences, with 15% to 19% occurring only once. Specimen: PBMCs from blood, collected less than 13 days after vaccination. Every receptor here comes from a man aged 50 to 59 who received an inactivated influenza vaccine.

The chain has TRBV6-1 and TRBJ1-5; no firm D call. The CDR3 consists of 13 residues. V lost 6 bases and J lost 5, with 11 bases in between. Germline V gives CDR1 MNHNS, CDR2 SASEGT. CDR3 coding DNA: TGTGCCAGCAGCTCCCGGGCATATCAGCCCCAGCATTTT. Translating it yields CASSSRAYQPQHF.

This clonotype was seen many times. The gene calls are TRBV11-2 and TRBJ2-5, with 13 bases identical to TRBD2. Trimming removed 4 bases from V and 5 bases from J; junction bases left unmatched: 4. This CDR3 comprises 15 residues. CDR1 is SGHAT and CDR2 is FQNNGV in the germline V gene. The CDR3 DNA is TGTGCCAGCAGCTGGACTAGCGGGGGAGTGGAGACCCAGTACTTC. Translated, it gives CASSWTSGGVETQYF. Combining the CDR3 with reference TRBV11-2 and TRBJ2-5 gives the whole variable domain EAGVAQSPRYKIIEKRQSVAFWCNPISGHATLYWYQQILGQGPKLLIQFQNNGVVDDSQLPKDRFSAERLKGVDSTLKIQPAKLEDSAVYLCASSWTSGGVETQYFGPGTRLLVL.

This clonotype was picked up a small number of times. This chain joins TRBV5-1 and TRBJ2-2; unclear D gene. Trimming removed 4 bases from V and 9 bases from J, with 13 bases in between. Germline V gives CDR1 SGHRS, CDR2 YFSETQ. CDR3 length: 13 amino acids. The chain's CDR3 is CASSLARPRELFF. CDR3 bases: TGCGCCAGCAGCCTGGCCAGGCCCCGGGAGCTGTTTTTT.

There are a few counts of this clonotype. V is TRBV20-1 and J is TRBJ2-2; TRBD1 agrees at 8 bases. The CDR3 runs to 14 residues. The J segment lost 6 bases and the V segment lost 6 bases, leaving 9 bases of the junction unmatched. CDR1 is DFQATT and CDR2 is SNEGSKA in the germline V gene (reference sequence). DNA for the CDR3: TGCAGTGCGACTTACACAGGGGGTTCCGGGGAGCTGTTTTTT. This gives the protein CSATYTGGSGELFF.

The chain uses TRBV24-1 and TRBJ2-5; 7 nucleotides agree with TRBD1. The CDR3 consists of 16 residues. Germline V gene sequence: CDR1 KGHDR, CDR2 SFDVKD. After removal of 3 bases from V and 2 bases from J, the junction contained 8 bases not matched to a gene. This chain's CDR3 is CATSDPRDRPQETQYF. CDR3 nucleotide sequence: TGTGCCACCAGTGATCCCCGGGACAGACCTCAAGAGACCCAGTACTTC.

The V call is TRBV20-1, the J call TRBJ2-1; D is uncertain. The length of the CDR3 is 15 residues. V was shortened by 0 bases and J by 5 bases, with 14 bases between the two germline ends. Germline V gene data show CDR1 as DFQATT and CDR2 as SNEGSKA (reference sequence). In DNA, the CDR3 is TGCAGTGCTAGAGAACCTTTGGTTATCGACAATGAGCAGTTCTTC. As protein: CSAREPLVIDNEQFF.

The chain carries TRBV7-2 and TRBJ1-5; tentatively, D is TRBD1 (6 bases). Germline assignment: CDR1 SGHTA and CDR2 FQGNSA. V was clipped by 5 bases and J by 4 bases, with 9 bases between them. The CDR3 is 13 amino acids. The CDR3 region is CASSRQANQPQHF. The CDR3 DNA reads TGTGCCAGCAGCCGACAGGCTAATCAGCCCCAGCATTTT.

The chain carries TRBV4-2 and TRBJ1-2; D uncertain. Germline V gene lookup returns CDR1 LGHNA and CDR2 YNFKEQ. Trimming cost V 4 bases and J 2 bases, with 14 bases left between them. This CDR3 spans 15 amino acids. CDR3 in amino acids: CASSPPGRKNYGYTF. The CDR3 region has the DNA TGTGCCAGCAGCCCACCGGGGAGGAAAAACTATGGCTACACCTTC.

This clonotype was observed a few times. J is TRBJ2-1 and V is TRBV18; TRBD2 is a possible D gene (5 bases). Germline CDR1 KGHSH, CDR2 LQKENI. The CDR3 length is 14 residues. V was shortened by 3 bases and J by 8 bases, with 14 bases between the two germline ends. DNA for the CDR3: TGTGCCAGCTCACCGATGGCGGGTAGAGATGAGCAGTTCTTC. The encoded protein is CASSPMAGRDEQFF. Complete variable domain (other parts from reference TRBV18 and TRBJ2-1): NAGVMQNPRHLVRRRGQEARLRCSPMKGHSHVYWYRQLPEEGLKFMVYLQKENIIDESGMPKERFSAEFPKEGPSILRIQQVVRGDSAAYFCASSPMAGRDEQFFGPGTRLTVL.

The chain uses TRBV6-2 or TRBV6-3 and TRBJ1-1; TRBD1 matches at 7 bases. The CDR3 totals 13 residues. Germline lookup yields CDR1 MNHEY and CDR2 SVGEGT. Unmatched junction bases numbered 5, after V lost 7 bases and J lost 3 bases. Written as DNA, the CDR3 is TGTGCCAGCAACCGACAGGGAGACACTGAAGCTTTCTTT. Its translation: CASNRQGDTEAFF.

This clonotype has only a few counts. The chain employs TRBV28 and TRBJ2-1; 8 nucleotides agree with TRBD1. V was clipped by 4 bases and J by 0 bases; unmatched bases: 5. CDR1 and CDR2 (germline): MDHEN, SYDVKM. The CDR3 runs 16 residues. CDR3 DNA sequence: TGTGCCAGCAGTTCATGGACAGGGAGCTCCTACAATGAGCAGTTCTTC. Protein: CASSSWTGSSYNEQFF.

The genes are TRBV5-1 and TRBJ2-7, with a weak D call TRBD2 (6 bases). The germline CDR1 and CDR2 sequences are SGHRS and YFSETQ. V shed 4 bases and J shed 5 bases, with 19 bases lying between them. The CDR3 is 15 residues long. CDR3 in amino acids: CASSPEGIPADEQYF. The CDR3 coding sequence is TGCGCCAGCAGCCCGGAGGGGATACCTGCAGACGAGCAGTACTTC.

This chain joins TRBV5-1 and TRBJ2-5, with 9 bases lining up with TRBD2. V shed 4 bases, J shed 0 bases, and the junction held 4 bases outside the gene matches. In germline, CDR1 is SGHRS, CDR2 YFSETQ. CDR3 length equals 15 residues. This chain's CDR3 is CASSDLAGHQETQYF. In nucleotides, the CDR3 is TGCGCCAGCAGCGACCTAGCGGGGCACCAAGAGACCCAGTACTTC.

This clonotype was observed many times. This rearrangement joins TRBV5-1 to TRBJ1-2; D possibly corresponds to TRBD1 (5 bases). Germline CDR1 reads SGHRS; CDR2 reads YFSETQ. This CDR3 region has 14 residues. Trimming removed 5 bases from V and 3 bases from J, with 14 bases in between. As DNA, the CDR3 is TGCGCCAGCAGGGCTGCTACAGGAGACTATGGCTACACCTTC. It specifies CASRAATGDYGYTF.

The J gene is TRBJ2-7, the V gene TRBV6-1; 10 bases agree with TRBD2. This CDR3 has 14 residues. Germline trimming cut 6 bases from V and 5 bases from J; bases unmatched to any gene: 7. CDR1 and CDR2 (germline): MNHNS, SASEGT. This chain's CDR3 is CASRALAGHDEQYF. In DNA form, the CDR3 reads TGTGCCAGCAGGGCACTAGCGGGACACGACGAGCAGTACTTC.